This T cell receptor (beta chain) was sequenced during a study of post-analysis software for immune sequencing data. Whole-study results and caveats: A handful of TRBV segments were significantly more frequent in patients than in controls. TRBV5-6, TRBV5-1 and TRBV20-1 were among these segments.

This clonotype was counted a few times. Its antigen remains unknown. The CDR3 runs to 12 residues. Germline lookup yields CDR1 SQVTM and CDR2 ANQGSEA. V was pared by 6 bases and J by 6 bases, with 12 bases between. Sequencing libraries made from TCR beta cDNA carried unique molecular identifiers. In TCRdb, the PCR reads were re-called with MiXCR into one record per CDR3 protein. Of about 430,000 distinct CDR3 sequences in the sample, 35% to 45% are singletons; the top ten hold less than 10%. Sample: blood. This TCR was sampled from a girl aged 2 to 10 with multiple sclerosis. V is TRBV29-1 and J is TRBJ2-1; a possible D gene is TRBD2 (6 bases). CDR3 nucleotides: TGCAGCGTCCCAATAGCGGCCAATGAGCAGTTCTTC. This sequence encodes CSVPIAANEQFF.